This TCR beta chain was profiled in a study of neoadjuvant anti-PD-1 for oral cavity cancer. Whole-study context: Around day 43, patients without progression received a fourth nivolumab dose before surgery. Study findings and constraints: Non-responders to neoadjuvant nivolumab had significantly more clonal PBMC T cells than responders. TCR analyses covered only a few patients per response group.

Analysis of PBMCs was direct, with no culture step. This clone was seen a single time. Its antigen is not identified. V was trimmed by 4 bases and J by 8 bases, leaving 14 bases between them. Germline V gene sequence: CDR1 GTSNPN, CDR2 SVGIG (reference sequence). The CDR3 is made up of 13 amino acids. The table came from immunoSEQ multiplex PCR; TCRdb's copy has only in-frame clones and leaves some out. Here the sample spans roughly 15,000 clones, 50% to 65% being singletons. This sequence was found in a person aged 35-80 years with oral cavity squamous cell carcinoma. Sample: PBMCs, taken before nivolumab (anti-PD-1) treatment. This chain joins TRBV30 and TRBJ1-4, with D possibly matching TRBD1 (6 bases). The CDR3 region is CAWTRGGREKLFF. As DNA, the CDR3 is TGTGCCTGGACCAGGGGAGGCAGGGAAAAACTGTTTTTT.